The clone carrying this TCR beta chain was recorded once. This record comes from a study of blood T cell repertoires in COVID-19. Profiling relied on immunoSEQ multiplex PCR, and the TCRdb table lists in-frame clones only, not all of them. The table records some 160,000 clones, about four fifths of them present only once. V shed 3 bases, J shed 5 bases, and the junction held 12 bases outside the gene matches. CDR1 SGHRS and CDR2 YFSETQ come from the germline V gene. This CDR3 has 17 amino acids. This chain joins TRBV5-1 and TRBJ2-5; TRBD2 matches at 11 bases. The specimen was peripheral blood. The sequence came from a man in his sixties or seventies who had recovered from COVID-19. CDR3 protein: CASSSQPTSGVLETQYF. In DNA form, the CDR3 reads TGCGCCAGCAGCTCCCAACCGACTAGCGGGGTTTTGGAGACCCAGTACTTC. Using reference TRBV5-1 and TRBJ2-5 for the parts outside the CDR3, the full variable domain is KAGVTQTPRYLIKTRGQQVTLSCSPISGHRSVSWYQQTPGQGLQFLFEYFSETQRNKGNFPGRFSGRQFSNSRSEMNVSTLELGDSALYLCASSSQPTSGVLETQYFGPGTRLLVL.